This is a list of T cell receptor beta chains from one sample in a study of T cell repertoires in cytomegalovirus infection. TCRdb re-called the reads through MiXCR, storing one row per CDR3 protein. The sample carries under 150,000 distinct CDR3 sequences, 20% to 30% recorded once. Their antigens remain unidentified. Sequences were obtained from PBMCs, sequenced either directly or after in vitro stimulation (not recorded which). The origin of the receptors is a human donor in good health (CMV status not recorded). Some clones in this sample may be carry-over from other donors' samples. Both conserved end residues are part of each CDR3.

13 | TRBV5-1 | CASSRDLNEKLFF
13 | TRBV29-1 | CSVLGTAGTEAFF
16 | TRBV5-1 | CASSLAPGLTYNEQFF
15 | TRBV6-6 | CASSYPVGGQETQYF
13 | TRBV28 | CASSLGSTDTQYF
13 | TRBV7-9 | CASSFQIQETQYF
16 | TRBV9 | CASSPRGDRQNNEQFF
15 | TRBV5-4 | CASSLKGRGDGELFF
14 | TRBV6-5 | CASSRNTEPGELFF
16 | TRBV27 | CASSSAGGPIMGEQFF
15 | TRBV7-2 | CASSHDDFSYNEQFF
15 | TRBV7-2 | CASSLVAGLYNEQFF
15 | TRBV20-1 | CSARNLPTTNEKLFF
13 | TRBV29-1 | CSVLENSNQPQHF
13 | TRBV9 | CASSRFSYNEQFF
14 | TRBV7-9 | CASSRQGDNQPQHF
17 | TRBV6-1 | CASSEGTGIAGANVLTF
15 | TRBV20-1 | CSARRRGVRGNTIYF
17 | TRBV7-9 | CASSLPGRQGLGNTQYF
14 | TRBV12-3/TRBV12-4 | CASSFSGIDQPQHF
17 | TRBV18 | CASSRDTTDLAKNIQYF
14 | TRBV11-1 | CASPTPGSNQPQHF
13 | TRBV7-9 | CASRPDSGNTIYF
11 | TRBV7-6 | CASSFADTQYF
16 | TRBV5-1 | CASSLGLAGDAGEQFF
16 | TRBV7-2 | CASSLEPARGYNEQFF
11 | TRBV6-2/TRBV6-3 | CASGKNTEAFF
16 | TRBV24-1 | CATSERTGATYNEQFF
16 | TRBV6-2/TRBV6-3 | CASSRTLAGGGNEQFF
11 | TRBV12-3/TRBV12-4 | CASREGRSAFF
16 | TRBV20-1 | CSATKAGGPKGDTQYF
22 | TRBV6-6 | CASLQDPTSGSQSPITMDTQYF
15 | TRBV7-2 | CASSLGLISNYGYTF
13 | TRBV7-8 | CASSLAPPDTQYF
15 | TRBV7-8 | CASSLDRIGANVLTF
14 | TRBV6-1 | CASRPTLSSYEQYF
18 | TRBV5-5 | CASSSTELKRQDTYEQYF
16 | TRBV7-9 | CASSLAETGLDYGYTF
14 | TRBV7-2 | CASSSRTGKYGYTF
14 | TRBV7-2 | CASSKSPDQETQYF
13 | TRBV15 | CATSRDRGHGYTF
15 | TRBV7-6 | CASSSDRGLVNEQFF
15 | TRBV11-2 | CASSVRGQGGNTQYF
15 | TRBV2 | CASSELRQANYEQYF
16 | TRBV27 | CASSRMEVTGANVLTF
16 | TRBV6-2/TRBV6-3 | CASSTAGLARHNEQFF
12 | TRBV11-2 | CARRLGGYEQYF
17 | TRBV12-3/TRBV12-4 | CASWGAIQRGYTGELFF
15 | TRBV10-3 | CAIEEGGGQNTEAFF
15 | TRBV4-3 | CASSQESSYNSPLHF
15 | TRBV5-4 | CASSLVGSPYNEQFF
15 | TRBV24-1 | CATSASGRTYNEQFF
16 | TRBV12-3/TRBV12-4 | CASSLQNAPVPGEQYF
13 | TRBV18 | CASSPDSVYGYTF
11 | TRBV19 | CASTEDQSYTF
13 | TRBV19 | CASNNRHNQPQHF
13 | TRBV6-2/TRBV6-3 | CASSPQYTDTQYF
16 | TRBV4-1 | CASSQDLLVGPETQYF
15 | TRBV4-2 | CASSQEFANTGELFF
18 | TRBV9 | CASSALPGLAGVRDTQYF